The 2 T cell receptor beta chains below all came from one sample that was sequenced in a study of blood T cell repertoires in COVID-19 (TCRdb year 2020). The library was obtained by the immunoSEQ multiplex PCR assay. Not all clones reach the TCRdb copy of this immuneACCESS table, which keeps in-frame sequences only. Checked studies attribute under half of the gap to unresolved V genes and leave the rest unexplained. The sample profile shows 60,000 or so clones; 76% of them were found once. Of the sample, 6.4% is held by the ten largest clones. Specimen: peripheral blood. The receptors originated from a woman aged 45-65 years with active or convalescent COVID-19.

The chain's CDR3 is CATSEGGSSNEQYF. The CDR3 bases are TGTGCCACCAGTGAGGGCGGGAGTTCCAACGAGCAGTACTTC. V and J are TRBV24-1 and TRBJ2-7; TRBD2 aligns across 7 bases. This CDR3 has 14 amino acids. CDR1 is KGHDR and CDR2 is SFDVKD in the germline V gene. The trim removed 4 bases at V and 5 bases at J, leaving 7 bases unmatched.

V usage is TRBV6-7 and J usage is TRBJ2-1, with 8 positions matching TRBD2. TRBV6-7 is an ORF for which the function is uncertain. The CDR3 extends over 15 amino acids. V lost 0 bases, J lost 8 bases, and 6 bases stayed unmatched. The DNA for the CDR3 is TGTGCCAGCAGTTACTCGACTAGCGTGCCCTATGAGCAGTTCTTC. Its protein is CASSYSTSVPYEQFF.